These 3 T cell receptor beta chains came from one sample sequenced in a study of T-cell memory formation after mild COVID-19. MiXCR was run by TCRdb on the 5' RACE reads, yielding one entry per CDR3 protein. The data hold roughly 170,000 distinct CDR3 sequences, with approximately 18% observed a single time. Sequenced input: PBMCs or a T cell subset sorted from them (not recorded which). Receptors were obtained from a man between 18 and 35 years old who had mild COVID-19 (a few samples of this study predate the infection). Cell type and time point are not known.

This clonotype appeared a few times. This chain uses TRBV7-9 with TRBJ1-4; D not certain. CDR3 length: 16 residues. V shed 5 bases and J shed 7 bases, with 20 bases lying between them. The germline gives CDR1 SEHNR, CDR2 FQNEAQ (reference sequence). In DNA, the CDR3 is TGTGCCAGCAGCGGCCCTTACGACGGGCTTATTGAAAAACTGTTTTTT. The encoded protein is CASSGPYDGLIEKLFF.

This sequence joins TRBV4-2 and TRBJ2-5, with TRBD2 identical over 8 bases. Unmatched junction bases numbered 9, after V lost 3 bases and J lost 3 bases. The CDR3 is 16 amino acids. Germline lookup yields CDR1 LGHNA and CDR2 YNFKEQ. In DNA form, the CDR3 reads TGTGCCAGCAGCCATCGGAGCGGGGGTACCGAAGAGACCCAGTACTTC. This gives the protein CASSHRSGGTEETQYF.

This chain links TRBV11-2 with TRBJ1-6; D perhaps matches TRBD1 (6 bases). In germline, CDR1 is SGHAT, CDR2 FQNNGV. The CDR3 totals 15 residues. Trimming cost V 7 bases and J 7 bases, with 17 bases left between them. The CDR3 DNA follows: TGTGCCAGCACCGAGACACAGGGATTGAATTCACCCCTCCACTTT. It specifies CASTETQGLNSPLHF.